This T cell receptor beta chain was obtained from a study of blood T cell repertoires in COVID-19. Study information: The origin of the acute and convalescent COVID-19 samples was the United States, Italy and Spain. The cDNA or gDNA used as material had been derived from T cells, B-cell-depleted T cells, or PBMCs.

Original data processing: The assay estimated nucleated cells by amplifying reference gene primers. Sequenced by immunoSEQ multiplex PCR; TCRdb stores in-frame clones only, minus some. The V and J calls and clone size were taken over from that table, and D and trimming were inferred from the DNA. The repertoire holds 150,000 to 200,000 clones, with about 86% as singletons. The CDR3 consists of 15 residues. The germline gives CDR1 SNHLY, CDR2 FYNNEI. With 7 bases removed from V and 0 bases from J, the gap between germline ends came to 15 bases. Sequences were obtained from peripheral blood. This TCR derives from a man aged 18-30 years with active or convalescent COVID-19. V is TRBV2 and J is TRBJ1-2, with D unresolved. The CDR3 reads CASNWAGETNYGYTF. In DNA, the CDR3 is TGTGCCAGCAATTGGGCTGGCGAGACTAACTATGGCTACACCTTC.